This is a list of T cell receptor beta chains from one sample in a study of blood T cells in healthy people across ages. One entry per CDR3 protein results from TCRdb running MiXCR on the 5' RACE reads. Of 580,000 or so distinct CDR3 sequences detected, roughly 43% appear once; the ten largest clones hold about 22%. The source material was blood. These receptors were taken from an elderly man in good health. Both conserved end residues are part of each CDR3. D genes are given only for firm matches. The size entry is marked missing in some rows and otherwise reads once, few, many or a size class.

>TRBJ1-5|.|TRBV5-5|.
CASSLERRAGNQPQHF
TGTGCCAGCAGCTTGGAGCGCAGGGCAGGCAATCAGCCCCAGCATTTT
>TRBJ1-4|.|TRBV7-2|.
CASSLGREKLFF
TGTGCCAGCAGCTTAGGGCGGGAAAAACTGTTTTTT
>TRBJ1-5|.|TRBV25-1|few
CASSESDNQPQHF
TGTGCCAGCAGTGAAAGCGACAATCAGCCCCAGCATTTT
>TRBJ2-1|.|TRBV7-2|.
CADSDSVSYNEQFF
TGTGCCGACTCGGACAGCGTCTCCTACAATGAGCAGTTCTTC
>TRBJ2-3|TRBD2|TRBV20-1|.
CSARDIRLAGIADTQYF
TGCAGTGCTAGAGACATTAGACTAGCGGGGATAGCAGATACGCAGTATTTT
>TRBJ1-2|.|TRBV29-1|.
CSAILPGGYGYTF
TGCAGCGCTATCCTCCCGGGCGGCTATGGCTACACCTTC
>TRBJ2-1|.|TRBV7-2|few
CASSPETIAAEQFF
TGTGCCAGCAGCCCCGAGACCATAGCGGCTGAGCAGTTCTTC
>TRBJ2-7|.|TRBV28|.
CASSLSRTWGEQYF
TGTGCCAGCAGTTTATCAAGGACGTGGGGCGAGCAGTACTTC
>TRBJ2-1|TRBD2|TRBV3-1|few
CASSQGAGFYNEQFF
TGTGCCAGCAGCCAGGGAGCGGGATTCTACAATGAGCAGTTCTTC
>TRBJ2-3|TRBD2|TRBV27|few
CASSDSGRGDTQYF
TGTGCCAGCAGTGATAGCGGGAGGGGAGATACGCAGTATTTT
>TRBJ2-7|TRBD2|TRBV20-1|.
CSARDITSGRAGAYEQYF
TGCAGTGCTAGAGATATCACTAGCGGGAGGGCCGGGGCCTACGAGCAGTACTTC
>TRBJ2-1|TRBD2|TRBV4-3|few
CASSRQLAGGINEQFF
TGCGCCAGCAGCCGCCAACTAGCGGGAGGCATAAATGAGCAGTTCTTC
>TRBJ2-5|TRBD2|TRBV20-1|.
CSAFSSGGSETQYF
TGCAGTGCTTTCTCTAGCGGGGGGTCGGAGACCCAGTACTTC
>TRBJ2-5|.|TRBV5-1|.
CASSLVMMQETQYF
TGCGCCAGCAGCTTGGTTATGATGCAAGAGACCCAGTACTTC
>TRBJ2-7|.|TRBV7-9|.
CASSSGTVIYEQYF
TGTGCCAGCAGTTCCGGGACGGTAATCTACGAGCAGTACTTC